The T cell receptor (beta chain) under discussion was sequenced for a study of cytomegalovirus exposure and HLA in healthy donors (dated by TCRdb to the late 2010s). Broadly, across the study: An earlier analysis of a few hundred of the donors reported 250 to 300 Gb of sequence data and around 100 million unique TCR beta sequences obtained from 180 million or so T cells. Every repertoire in the discovery cohort had been generated on one and the same sequencing platform. A later genetic analysis took genome-wide SNP genotypes for about 55% of the 666 donors and used that subset as a discovery cohort. Approximately 310 gigabases of sequencing data and 70 million to 95 million unique TCR sequences made up an early release that covered some 640 HLA-typed donors. Of the roughly 400 genotyped donors, about 80% fell in the genetic ancestry cluster associated with self-reported Caucasian donors. The later analysis used no new phenotypic data to find candidate immune exposures, relying instead on TCR beta sequences and their occurrence across donors. The number of donors typed differed by locus, with about 629-630 for A, B, C, DRB1 and DQB1, 522 for DQA1, some 570 for DPA1, and over 400 for DPB1. Several DR-DQ haplotypes were treated as single units for association and clustering because of strong linkage in the cohort. The study aimed to test whether cataloging public T cell receptors could reveal signatures of past pathogen exposure. In a later analysis, previously published TCR beta repertoires from several hundred donors were re-analyzed and high-resolution HLA genotyping was added so that TCR occurrence patterns could be studied. The study combined high-throughput TCR immunosequencing, statistical association of individual TCRs with disease status, and machine learning to predict cytomegalovirus infection status. On average, roughly 200,000 unique TCR beta nucleotide sequences were sequenced per donor among fewer than 500 genotyped donors of the cohort, with roughly 18% of those sequences being non-productive. In an earlier analysis of 500 to 650 of the donors, high-throughput TCR beta sequencing was used to judge whether each TCR beta V gene segment behaved as functional or pseudogenic. HLA typing included class I and class II loci at four-digit resolution. Along with the 666-subject first cohort, a separate validation cohort of some 130 different subjects was used. The T cell repertoires of around 670 subjects were profiled by immunosequencing and related to cytomegalovirus serostatus. Donor age, sex, ethnicity and CMV serostatus were collected together with the repertoire data. Overall study results and their limits: Some IMGT-functional V segments, including TRBV6-2 and TRBV6-3, could not be distinguished by the 87-base-pair reads and were therefore excluded. In a later analysis, most CMV-associated TCR beta chains were found to appear HLA-restricted, with HLA associations seemingly driven largely by CMV exposure. Only TCR beta chains were sequenced in this cohort, and the absence of alpha or paired-chain data limited detectable features. While some public TCRs were present in many individuals, most TCR sequences turned up only very rarely across donors. The only immune exposure information available for the cohort was CMV serostatus. HLA typing was unavailable for some donors at each locus, so association tests used only the typed subset. A later genetic analysis reported fewer N-insertions in productive TCRs among donors in an Asian-associated ancestry cluster than the roughly 650-donor mean. In vitro tests confirmed that a few of the cytomegalovirus-associated TCR beta chains recognize cytomegalovirus antigens. The classifier was reported to diagnose cytomegalovirus status with high specificity and sensitivity in both the original cohort and the validation cohort. The authors suggested that the approach could potentially be extended to other disease states and immunological phenotypes. According to a later analysis, parvovirus B19, influenza, CMV and Epstein-Barr virus appeared linked to several top co-occurrence clusters. A later analysis found that HLA-associated TCR beta chains were more clonally expanded and had lower generation probabilities than equally common non-associated chains. Because counts were too low, roughly 17 rarely observed V segments, including chromosome 9 orphons, were left out of the earlier analysis of approximately 580 of the donors. A further reported finding was that TCR beta sequences accurately predicted the HLA-A and HLA-B alleles for most subjects in the first cohort. Presence/absence analyses assumed roughly uniform sequencing depth across donors, an assumption that may not hold. Broadly in line with IMGT annotations, most TCR beta V segments showed up in productive rearrangements about 87% or about 30% of the time in an earlier analysis of approximately 640 of the donors. In a later analysis, TCR association rates were found to vary across HLA loci, with the most associated TCRs seen for DRB1 alleles and the fewest for HLA-C alleles. Correlated functional status among segregating V segments might be attributable to linkage disequilibrium, but an unknown experimental factor could not be ruled out. An association between a missense DCLRE1C variant and V-gene and J-gene trimming of TCR beta chains was found in a later genetic analysis and replicated in an independent cohort. Strong co-occurrence of HLA alleles, especially DR and DQ, made assigning TCR associations to individual alleles difficult. In a later analysis, 16,951 TCR beta sequences were associated with specific HLA alleles at a false discovery rate of 0.05. A total of about 180 TCR beta chains were listed by the study as associated with cytomegalovirus. A cluster of highly shared sequence variants was judged likely to be a technical artifact of the sequencing pipeline.

In total, about 650 healthy bone marrow donors made up the cohort. At the time of sampling, every cohort member was nominally healthy, though immune exposures that went unrecorded were likely present. The donor tested CMV seronegative and was one of the 352 seronegative cohort members. Every donor gave a peripheral blood sample, and the peripheral blood mononuclear cells from that sample were used for TCR beta sequencing. Genomic DNA was extracted from the blood cell samples with the Qiagen DNeasy Blood Extraction Kit. As regards this clone: Its recognized antigen is unknown. Base qualities are not provided; no much larger clone lies one nucleotide away.

Taken from cysteine to phenylalanine, the CDR3 has 15 residues. The CDR3 DNA has 45 bases and is translated from base 1. V is cut back by 1 base and J by 4 bases, with 5 bases in the junction unmatched. For CDR1 and CDR2, the germline V gene lists MGHRA and YSYEKL. Library preparation employed the immunoSEQ multiplex PCR assay. For the multiplex PCR, a mixture combining 60 forward primers for TCR Vbeta segments and 13 reverse primers for TCR Jbeta segments was used. A multiplex PCR assay on genomic DNA amplified the CDR3 region of rearranged TCR beta genes. The Illumina HiSeq System was used to sequence the amplified TCR beta libraries as 87-base-pair reads. On the authors' methods: Across the 640 or so repertoires, a later analysis counted approximately 83 million unique TCR beta chains, roughly 11 million of which were shared by at least two donors. Raw reads were error-corrected and collapsed into unique sequences by a nearest-neighbor algorithm in which closely related sequences were merged to remove PCR and sequencing errors. V, D and J gene segments were assigned by aligning CDR3 sequences to IMGT reference sequences. Each retained sequence needed at least a six-nucleotide match to both a V gene segment and a J gene segment. A rearrangement counted as productive if the CDR3 had no stop codons and remained in frame with V and J, and every other rearrangement counted as non-productive. Following IMGT convention, CDR3 was defined as the stretch from the second conserved V-encoded cysteine to the conserved J-encoded phenylalanine. Sequences without an unambiguous match to a single V gene segment were excluded from the earlier analysis of about 600 of the donors. In an earlier analysis of 587 of the donors, V segments were called functional above 56.7% productive rearrangements and were called segregating when the between-donor standard deviation exceeded 5%. A statistical classification framework was developed to diagnose cytomegalovirus status using the catalog of TCR beta chain sequences. A later analysis assigned V and J genes by comparing TCR nucleotide sequences with IMGT/GENE-DB human TR gene sequences. In a later analysis, CDR3 sequences and most-parsimonious VDJ recombination scenarios were assigned using the TCRdist pipeline. In a later analysis, every TCR beta chain was defined by the combination of its CDR3 amino acid sequence and its V-gene family, and reads without a unique V-gene family were dropped. To address suspected cross-contamination and a sequencing artifact, a later analysis removed over 500 highly shared, low-generation-probability nucleotide sequences. A later analysis calculated a clonal expansion index for each public chain from normalized within-repertoire ranks of inferred template counts. In a later analysis, generation probabilities were computed using a VDJ recombination model fitted to out-of-frame rearrangements, and the results were checked against IGoR. Hypergeometric tests were used in a later analysis to score TCR-TCR, TCR-HLA and TCR-CMV co-occurrence, with a repertoire-size bias correction applied to the TCR pairs. A later analysis estimated false discovery rates by permuting HLA or CMV assignments 20 times. In a later analysis, co-occurring TCRs were grouped with DBSCAN, and TCRdist sequence similarity was added when clustering was performed within HLA-allele-positive subsets. For co-occurrence clustering, repertoires with fewer than 30,000 or more than 120,000 public chains were excluded, along with several repertoires with anomalous nucleotide sharing. The table was pulled from immuneACCESS by TCRdb, which kept in-frame rearrangements only. Such tables lose some clones; where checked, under half of the loss comes from unresolved V genes, and the rest has no known cause. From that table come the V and J calls and clone size; the DNA was used to work out D and trimming. The sample has under 150,000 clones on record, 82% of them singletons. More than 2.5% of the sample is taken by the ten largest.

The rearrangement joined TRBV4-1 to TRBJ2-7; 9 middle bases align to TRBD1. This clonotype originated in a male donor in good health and CMV-seronegative. Sequencing used PBMCs. This receptor carries the CDR3 CASSQGQGVIYEQYF. The nucleotide sequence is TGCGCCAGCAGCCAAGGACAGGGGGTTATTTACGAGCAGTACTTC.